This TCR beta chain was identified in a study of PD-1 blockade in mismatch repair-deficient tumors. The CDR3 consists of 14 residues. V lost 5 bases, J lost 6 bases, and 13 bases lay in between. Germline CDR1 reads MNHNS; CDR2 reads SASEGT. This table comes from immunoSEQ multiplex PCR, and its TCRdb copy is limited to in-frame clones, with some not included. Found here are some 120,000 clones, about 86% of them singletons; the top ten hold approximately 15%. The rearrangement joins TRBV6-1 to TRBJ2-2, with D uncertain. This clonotype was obtained from an adult with mismatch repair-deficient cancer. Here the sequenced sample was peripheral blood, taken 44 weeks after starting pembrolizumab. The CDR3 DNA follows: TGTGCCAGCAGTCCCGGTGGTGGCTCCGGGGAGCTGTTTTTT. This translates into CASSPGGGSGELFF.